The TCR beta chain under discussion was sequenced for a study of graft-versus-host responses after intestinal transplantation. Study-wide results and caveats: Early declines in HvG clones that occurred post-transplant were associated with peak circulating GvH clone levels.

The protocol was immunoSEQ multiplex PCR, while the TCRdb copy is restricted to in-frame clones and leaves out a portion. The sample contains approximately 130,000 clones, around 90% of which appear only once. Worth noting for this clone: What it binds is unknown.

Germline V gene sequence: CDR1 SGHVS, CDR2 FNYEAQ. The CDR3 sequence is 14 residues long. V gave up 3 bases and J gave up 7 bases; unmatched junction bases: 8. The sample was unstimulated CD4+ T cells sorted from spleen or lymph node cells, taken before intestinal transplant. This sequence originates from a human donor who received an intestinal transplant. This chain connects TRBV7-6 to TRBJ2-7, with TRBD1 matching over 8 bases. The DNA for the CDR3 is TGTGCCAGCAGCTTCCAGGGGGCAGGGGGGGAGCAGTACTTC. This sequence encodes CASSFQGAGGEQYF. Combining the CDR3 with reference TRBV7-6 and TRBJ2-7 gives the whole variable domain GAGVSQSPRYKVTKRGQDVALRCDPISGHVSLYWYRQALGQGPEFLTYFNYEAQQDKSGLPNDRFSAERPEGSISTLTIQRTEQRDSAMYRCASSFQGAGGEQYFGPGTRLTVT.